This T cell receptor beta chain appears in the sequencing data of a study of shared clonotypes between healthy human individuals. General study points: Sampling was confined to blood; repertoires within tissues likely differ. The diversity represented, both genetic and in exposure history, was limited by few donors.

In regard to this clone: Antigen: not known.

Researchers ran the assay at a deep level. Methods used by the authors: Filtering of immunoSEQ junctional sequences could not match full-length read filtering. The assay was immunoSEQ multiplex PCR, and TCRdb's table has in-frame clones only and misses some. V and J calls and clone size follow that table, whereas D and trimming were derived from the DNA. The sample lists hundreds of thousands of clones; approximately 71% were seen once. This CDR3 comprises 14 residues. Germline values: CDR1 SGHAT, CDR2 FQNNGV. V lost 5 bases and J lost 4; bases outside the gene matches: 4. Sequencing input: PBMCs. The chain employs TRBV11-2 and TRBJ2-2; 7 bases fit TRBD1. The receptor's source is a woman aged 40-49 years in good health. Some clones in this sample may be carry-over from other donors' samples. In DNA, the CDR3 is TGTGCCAGCAGCCGGGACAGACTCACCGGGGAGCTGTTTTTT. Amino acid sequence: CASSRDRLTGELFF.